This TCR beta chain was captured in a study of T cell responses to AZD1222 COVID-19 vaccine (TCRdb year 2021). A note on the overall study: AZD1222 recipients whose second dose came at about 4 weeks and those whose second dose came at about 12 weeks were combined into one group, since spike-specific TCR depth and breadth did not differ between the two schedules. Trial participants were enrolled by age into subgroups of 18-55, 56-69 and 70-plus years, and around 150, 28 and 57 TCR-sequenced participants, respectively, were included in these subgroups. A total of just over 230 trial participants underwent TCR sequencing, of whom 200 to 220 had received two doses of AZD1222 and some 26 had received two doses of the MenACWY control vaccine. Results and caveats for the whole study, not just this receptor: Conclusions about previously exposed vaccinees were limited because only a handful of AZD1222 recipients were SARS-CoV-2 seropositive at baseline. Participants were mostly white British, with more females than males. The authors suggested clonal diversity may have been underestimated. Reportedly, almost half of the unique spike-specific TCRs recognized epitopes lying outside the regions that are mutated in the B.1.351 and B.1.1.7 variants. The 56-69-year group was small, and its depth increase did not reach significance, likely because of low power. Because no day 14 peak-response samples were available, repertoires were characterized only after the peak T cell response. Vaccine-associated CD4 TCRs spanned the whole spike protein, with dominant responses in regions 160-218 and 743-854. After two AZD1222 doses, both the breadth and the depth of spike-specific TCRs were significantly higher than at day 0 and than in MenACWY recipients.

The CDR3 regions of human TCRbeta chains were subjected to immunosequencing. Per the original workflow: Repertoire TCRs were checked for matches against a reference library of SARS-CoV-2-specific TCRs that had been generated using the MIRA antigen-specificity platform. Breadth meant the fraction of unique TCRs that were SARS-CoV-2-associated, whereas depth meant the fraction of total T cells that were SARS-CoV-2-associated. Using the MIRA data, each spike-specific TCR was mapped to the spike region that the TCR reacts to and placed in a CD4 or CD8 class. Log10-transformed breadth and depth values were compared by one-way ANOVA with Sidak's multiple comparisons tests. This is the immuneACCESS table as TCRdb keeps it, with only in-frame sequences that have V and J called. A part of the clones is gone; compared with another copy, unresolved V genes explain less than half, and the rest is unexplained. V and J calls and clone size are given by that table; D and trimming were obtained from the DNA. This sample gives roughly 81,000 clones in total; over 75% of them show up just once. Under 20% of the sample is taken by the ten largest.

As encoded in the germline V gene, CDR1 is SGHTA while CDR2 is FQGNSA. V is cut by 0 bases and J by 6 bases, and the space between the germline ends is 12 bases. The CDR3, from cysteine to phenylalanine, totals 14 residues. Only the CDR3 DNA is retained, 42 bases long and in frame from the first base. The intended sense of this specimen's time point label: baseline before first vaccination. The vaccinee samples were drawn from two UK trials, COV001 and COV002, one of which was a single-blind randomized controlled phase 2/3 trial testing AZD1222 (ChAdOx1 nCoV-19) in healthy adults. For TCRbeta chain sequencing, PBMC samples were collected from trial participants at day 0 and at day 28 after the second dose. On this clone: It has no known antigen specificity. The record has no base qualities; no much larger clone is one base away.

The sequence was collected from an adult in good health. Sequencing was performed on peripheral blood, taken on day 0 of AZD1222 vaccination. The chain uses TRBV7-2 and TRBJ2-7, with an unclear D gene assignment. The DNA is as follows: TGTGCCAGCAGCTTAGCCCCCACTACCGTCGAGCAGTACTTC. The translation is CASSLAPTTVEQYF.